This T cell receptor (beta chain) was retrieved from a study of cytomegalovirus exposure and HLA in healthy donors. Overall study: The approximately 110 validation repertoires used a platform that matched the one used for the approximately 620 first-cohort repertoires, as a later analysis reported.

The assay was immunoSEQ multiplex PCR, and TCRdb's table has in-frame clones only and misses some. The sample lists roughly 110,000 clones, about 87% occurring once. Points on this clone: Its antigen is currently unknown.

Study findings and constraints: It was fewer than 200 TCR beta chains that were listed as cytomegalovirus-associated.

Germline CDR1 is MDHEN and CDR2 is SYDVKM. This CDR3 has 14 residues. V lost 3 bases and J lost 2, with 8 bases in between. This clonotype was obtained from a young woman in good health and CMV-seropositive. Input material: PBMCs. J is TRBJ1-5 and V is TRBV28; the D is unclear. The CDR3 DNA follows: TGTGCCAGCAGTTTGGGCTCCCGCAATCAGCCCCAGCATTTT. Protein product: CASSLGSRNQPQHF. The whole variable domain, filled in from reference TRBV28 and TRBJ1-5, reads DVKVTQSSRYLVKRTGEKVFLECVQDMDHENMFWYRQDPGLGLRLIYFSYDVKMKEKGDIPEGYSVSREKKERFSLILESASTNQTSMYLCASSLGSRNQPQHFGDGTRLSIL.